The clone carrying this TCR beta chain was detected only once. Unsorted PBMCs provided DNA that was sequenced on ten immunoSEQ deep assay plates. How the authors handled the data: Junction-only sequences without quality scores came from ImmunoSEQ, so filtering differed. Some clones are missing from TCRdb's copy, which holds only in-frame ones; the method was immunoSEQ multiplex PCR. From that table come the V and J calls and clone size; the DNA was used to work out D and trimming. The data show 400,000 to 500,000 clones, over 60% seen once. V gave up 5 bases and J gave up 6 bases, with 13 bases separating them. CDR1 and CDR2 from the germline V gene are SNHLY and FYNNEI. The CDR3 runs 14 residues. The sample belongs to a study of shared clonotypes between healthy human individuals. Adults of Caucasian background living in Nashville, Tennessee made up all donors.

The chain recombines TRBV2 with TRBJ1-4; D might be TRBD1 (5 bases). The source is a woman aged 35 to 49 in good health. Some clones in this sample may be carry-over from other donors' samples. Sequencing was done on a sample of PBMCs. The CDR3 protein is CASSPGRTHEKLFF. The CDR3 coding sequence is TGTGCCAGCAGTCCGGGACGGACGCATGAAAAACTGTTTTTT.